The 11 T cell receptor beta chains given below trace back to one sample, sequenced in a study of cytomegalovirus exposure and HLA in healthy donors (dated by TCRdb to the late 2010s). The receptor library was made with the immunoSEQ multiplex PCR assay. For the multiplex PCR, a mixture combining 60 forward primers for TCR Vbeta segments and 13 reverse primers for TCR Jbeta segments was used. The table was pulled from immuneACCESS by TCRdb, which kept in-frame rearrangements only. Such tables lose some clones; where checked, under half of the loss comes from unresolved V genes, and the rest has no known cause. The sample profile shows fewer than 130,000 clones; around two thirds of them were found once. The ten largest clones add up to 3.8% of the sample. The sequenced material came from PBMCs. Receptors were obtained from a man aged 30-40 years in good health and CMV-seropositive.

The chain carries TRBV5-1 and TRBJ2-2; D is perhaps TRBD2 (6 bases). The CDR3 spans 15 residues. Looked up from germline, CDR1 is SGHRS and CDR2 is YFSETQ. Between the trimmed V and J ends, which lost 7 bases and 6 bases, there was a span of 19 bases. CDR3 residues: CASGLGPGVPGELFF. As DNA, the CDR3 is TGCGCCAGCGGATTGGGTCCGGGGGTCCCCGGGGAGCTGTTTTTT.

The chain uses TRBV7-2 and TRBJ2-7, with D unresolved. The CDR3 length is 14 residues. Germline assignment: CDR1 SGHTA and CDR2 FQGNSA. V lost 2 bases and J lost 2, with 10 bases in between. The CDR3 nucleotides read TGTGCCAGCAGCTTATATAACGGAGCCTACGAGCAGTACTTC. Translated, it gives CASSLYNGAYEQYF.

The chain combines TRBV11-2 with TRBJ1-1; no firm D call. Germline assignment: CDR1 SGHAT and CDR2 FQNNGV. The CDR3 has 12 amino acids. V lost 1 base, J lost 11 bases, and 11 bases lay in between. The CDR3 here is CASSLVGGLAFF. In DNA, the CDR3 is TGTGCCAGCAGCTTAGTGGGAGGATTGGCTTTCTTT.

V gene TRBV7-9 combines with J gene TRBJ1-1, with 8 bases aligning to TRBD1. The CDR3 runs to 12 residues. Per germline, CDR1 SEHNR and CDR2 FQNEAQ (reference sequence). The ends lost 4 bases at V and 7 bases at J; junction bases unmatched: 2. The CDR3 protein is CASSSQGDEAFF. In nucleotides, the CDR3 is TGTGCCAGCAGCTCACAGGGGGATGAAGCTTTCTTT.

The chain employs TRBV7-9 and TRBJ2-5; D gene uncertain. The DNA end favors TRBJ2-7, so the J call may be wrong. Per the germline V gene, CDR1 is SEHNR and CDR2 is FQNEAQ (reference sequence). The CDR3 extends over 12 amino acids. The CDR3 loop is CASSLARSEQYF. CDR3 bases: TGTGCCAGCAGCTTAGCGAGGAGCGAGCAGTACTTC.

The rearrangement joins TRBV2 to TRBJ2-3; TRBD1 aligns across 9 bases. The length of the CDR3 is 14 residues. Germline V lookup: CDR1 SNHLY, CDR2 FYNNEI. V lost 4 bases and J lost 4; bases outside the gene matches: 3. In DNA, the CDR3 is TGTGCCAGCAGTGCCGACAGGGGGGCAGATACGCAGTATTTT. This gives the protein CASSADRGADTQYF.

The V gene is TRBV7-9, the J gene TRBJ2-7; tentatively, D is TRBD2 (5 bases). V dropped 5 bases and J dropped 2 bases, with 13 bases sitting between them. The CDR3 length is 14 residues. Germline V gene sequence: CDR1 SEHNR, CDR2 FQNEAQ (reference sequence). The CDR3 is CASSPPGLAYEQYF. DNA of the CDR3: TGTGCCAGCAGCCCCCCCGGACTGGCCTACGAGCAGTACTTC.

The chain has TRBV7-9 and TRBJ2-7; D perhaps matches TRBD2 (5 bases). Germline assignment: CDR1 SEHNR and CDR2 FQNEAQ (reference sequence). This CDR3 is 15 amino acids long. V shed 0 bases and J shed 2 bases, with 11 bases lying between them. CDR3 sequence: CASSLAGGSAYEQYF. Written as DNA, the CDR3 is TGTGCCAGCAGCTTAGCTGGCGGGTCGGCCTACGAGCAGTACTTC.

This clone was picked up a small number of times. The V and J genes are TRBV11-1 and TRBJ2-5, with 8 bases lining up with TRBD2. CDR3 length: 17 residues. V was pared by 6 bases and J by 5 bases, with 17 bases of the junction left unmatched. The germline CDR1 and CDR2 sequences are SGHAT and FQDESV (reference sequence). The CDR3 DNA sequence: TGTGCCAGCAGGCTCTTCCTTGCGGGACTAGTTCTCGAGACCCAGTACTTC. Amino acid sequence: CASRLFLAGLVLETQYF.

This clone has just one count. This chain links TRBV18 with TRBJ1-4; D not certain. CDR1 and CDR2 from the germline V gene are KGHSH and LQKENI. CDR3 length: 16 residues. V lost 4 bases, J lost 0 bases, and 12 bases lay in between. The CDR3 reads CASSRLPEATNEKLFF. DNA of the CDR3: TGTGCCAGCTCACGCTTGCCTGAGGCAACTAATGAAAAACTGTTTTTT.

This sequence joins TRBV2 and TRBJ1-6, with TRBD1 matching 9 bases. The CDR3 extends over 17 amino acids. The germline gives CDR1 SNHLY, CDR2 FYNNEI. V gave up 0 bases and J gave up 9 bases; unmatched junction bases: 9. CDR3 DNA sequence: TGTGCCAGCAGTGAAGCCGTAGGGACAGGGTCGGGTTCACCCCTCCACTTT. It translates to CASSEAVGTGSGSPLHF.